These T cell receptor beta chains were read from a single sample in a study of blood T cell repertoires in COVID-19. The protocol was immunoSEQ multiplex PCR, while the TCRdb copy is restricted to in-frame clones and leaves out a portion. The table lists approximately 120,000 clones, over 70% of them singletons. The sample was peripheral blood. The receptors were sampled from a woman aged 45-60 years with acute or convalescent COVID-19. The CDR3 runs from the conserved cysteine through the conserved F or W. The order of the fields is D gene, J gene, V gene, clone size, CDR3 protein, CDR3 DNA. D genes are given only for firm matches. The size entry is marked missing in some rows and otherwise reads once, few, many or a size class.

TRBD1 | TRBJ2-3 | TRBV6-5 | . | CASSYVSQGATDTQYF | TGTGCCAGCAGTTACGTCTCCCAGGGGGCTACAGATACGCAGTATTTT
TRBD1 | TRBJ2-6 | TRBV3-1/TRBV3-2 | . | CASSQLGQYLSGANVLTF | TGTGCCAGCAGCCAACTGGGACAGTACTTATCTGGGGCCAACGTCCTGACTTTC
. | TRBJ2-1 | TRBV7-3 | . | CASSLRGSSYNEQFF | TGTGCCAGCAGCTTGAGGGGGAGCTCCTACAATGAGCAGTTCTTC
. | TRBJ2-1 | TRBV3-1/TRBV3-2 | . | CASSPLGAEQFF | TGTGCCAGCAGCCCCCTCGGAGCTGAGCAGTTCTTC
. | TRBJ2-7 | TRBV4-1 | few | CASSQVGVGISSYEQYF | TGCGCCAGCAGCCAGGTGGGAGTCGGGATTTCCTCCTACGAGCAGTACTTC
. | TRBJ2-1 | TRBV28 | . | CASSFFGFYNEQFF | TGTGCCAGCAGTTTTTTCGGTTTCTACAATGAGCAGTTCTTC
TRBD1 | TRBJ2-5 | TRBV7-3 | . | CASSSDRVGTQYF | TGTGCCAGCAGCTCCGACAGGGTGGGGACCCAGTACTTC
. | TRBJ1-4 | TRBV6-1 | . | CASSSGGEKLFF | TGTGCCAGCAGTTCGGGGGGTGAAAAACTGTTTTTT
. | TRBJ1-1 | TRBV5-1 | . | CASSPGEPGGDTEAFF | TGCGCCAGCAGCCCGGGTGAGCCGGGGGGGGACACTGAAGCTTTCTTT
TRBD2 | TRBJ2-7 | TRBV5-1 | once | CASSFSGTTTYEQYF | TGCGCCAGCAGCTTCAGCGGGACTACCACCTACGAGCAGTACTTC
. | TRBJ1-5 | TRBV6-5 | few | CASSREGVGNQPQHF | TGTGCCAGCAGCCGCGAAGGGGTCGGCAATCAGCCCCAGCATTTT
TRBD2 | TRBJ2-1 | TRBV3-1/TRBV3-2 | few | CASSPEGTLAGDYNEQFF | TGTGCCAGCAGCCCAGAGGGGACACTAGCGGGAGACTACAATGAGCAGTTCTTC
. | TRBJ2-1 | TRBV6-5 | . | CASSYTGDSYNEQFF | TGTGCCAGCAGTTACACAGGAGACTCCTACAATGAGCAGTTCTTC
TRBD1 | TRBJ1-1 | TRBV2 | many | CASSKGGRTEAFF | TGTGCCAGCAGCAAAGGGGGCCGGACTGAAGCTTTCTTT
TRBD2 | TRBJ2-2 | TRBV3-1/TRBV3-2 | . | CASSQPASGEGTGELFF | TGTGCCAGCAGCCAGCCCGCTAGCGGGGAAGGCACCGGGGAGCTGTTTTTT
. | TRBJ1-5 | TRBV27 | . | CASSLGQGFNQPQHF | TGTGCCAGCAGTTTGGGGCAGGGTTTCAATCAGCCCCAGCATTTT
TRBD1 | TRBJ1-6 | TRBV2 | . | CASNWDRVNSPLHF | TGTGCCAGCAATTGGGACAGGGTGAATTCACCCCTCCACTTT
. | TRBJ2-2 | TRBV18 | . | CASSLRQQAGELFF | TGTGCCAGCTCACTGCGACAGCAGGCCGGGGAGCTGTTTTTT
. | TRBJ2-3 | TRBV7-7 | few | CASSLSPGLGTDTQYF | TGTGCTAGCAGCTTAAGTCCGGGATTGGGTACAGATACGCAGTATTTT
TRBD2 | TRBJ2-1 | TRBV19 | . | CASSPGTSDYNEQFF | TGTGCCAGTAGTCCCGGGACTAGCGACTACAATGAGCAGTTCTTC
. | TRBJ2-3 | TRBV5-1 | once | CASSLSEGTQYF | TGCGCCAGCAGCTTGTCGGAGGGTACGCAGTATTTT